The rows below give T cell receptor beta chains drawn from one sample of a study of blood T cell repertoires in COVID-19. Repertoires were generated with immunoSEQ multiplex PCR, while TCRdb's copy carries only in-frame clones and drops some. The profile shows some 200,000 clones, almost 85% of them singletons. Sequencing was carried out using peripheral blood. These receptor sequences come from a woman aged 50 to 65 with active or convalescent COVID-19. Each CDR3 is given with its conserved first and last residue. Fields, in order: J gene, clone size, V gene, D gene, CDR3 protein, CDR3 DNA. D genes are given only for firm matches. Clone size is not always given. Where it is, it says once, few, many or a class for expanded clones.

J: TRBJ1-1; size: -; V: TRBV6-5; D: -; CDR3: CASSSGTSNTEAFF; DNA: TGTGCCAGCAGTTCCGGGACATCGAACACTGAAGCTTTCTTT
J: TRBJ1-1; size: -; V: TRBV5-1; D: -; CDR3: CASSLDMLTGTEAFF; DNA: TGCGCCAGCAGCTTGGATATGCTTACGGGCACTGAAGCTTTCTTT
J: TRBJ2-3; size: -; V: TRBV5-5; D: TRBD1; CDR3: CASSLGTGASTDTQYF; DNA: TGTGCCAGCAGCTTGGGGACAGGGGCCTCCACAGATACGCAGTATTTT
J: TRBJ2-7; size: -; V: TRBV5-6; D: -; CDR3: CASSFFGGSGEQYF; DNA: TGTGCCAGCAGCTTTTTCGGGGGATCAGGAGAGCAGTACTTC
J: TRBJ1-2; size: many; V: TRBV7-9; D: TRBD1; CDR3: CASSPGQGNYGYTF; DNA: TGTGCCAGCAGCCCCGGACAGGGAAACTATGGCTACACCTTC
J: TRBJ2-5; size: -; V: TRBV5-4; D: TRBD2; CDR3: CASSRLAARAGETQYF; DNA: TGTGCCAGCAGCCGTCTAGCGGCCCGGGCGGGGGAGACCCAGTACTTC
J: TRBJ1-5; size: few; V: TRBV2; D: -; CDR3: CASRAGLSNQPQHF; DNA: TGTGCCAGCAGGGCAGGGCTTAGCAATCAGCCCCAGCATTTT
J: TRBJ2-3; size: once; V: TRBV27; D: TRBD1; CDR3: CASRRPGQVTDTQYF; DNA: TGTGCCAGCAGACGCCCGGGACAGGTCACAGATACGCAGTATTTT
J: TRBJ2-7; size: -; V: TRBV24-1; D: -; CDR3: CATSDPGRAPYEQYF; DNA: TGTGCCACCAGTGACCCTGGCAGGGCACCCTACGAGCAGTACTTC
J: TRBJ1-1; size: -; V: TRBV5-1; D: -; CDR3: CASSLEGRGNTEAFF; DNA: TGCGCCAGCAGCTTGGAAGGAAGGGGGAACACTGAAGCTTTCTTT
J: TRBJ1-6; size: -; V: TRBV21-1; D: -; CDR3: CAMDQDRNNSPLHF; DNA: TGTGCCATGGACCAGGACAGAAATAATTCACCCCTCCACTTT
J: TRBJ1-4; size: -; V: TRBV5-1; D: TRBD1; CDR3: CASSYGVTGGNEKLFF; DNA: TGCGCCAGCAGCTACGGCGTGACAGGGGGGAATGAAAAACTGTTTTTT
J: TRBJ1-1; size: -; V: TRBV5-1; D: -; CDR3: CASSLALRTEAFF; DNA: TGCGCCAGCAGCTTGGCCCTCAGGACAGAAGCTTTCTTT
J: TRBJ1-2; size: -; V: TRBV10-3; D: -; CDR3: CAISESGGYGYTF; DNA: TGTGCCATCAGTGAGTCGGGGGGGTATGGCTACACCTTC
J: TRBJ2-5; size: -; V: TRBV19; D: -; CDR3: CASSIGTGWETQYF; DNA: TGTGCCAGTAGTATTGGGACTGGTTGGGAGACCCAGTACTTC
J: TRBJ2-2; size: -; V: TRBV5-1; D: TRBD2; CDR3: CASSLIAGEGAGELFF; DNA: TGCGCCAGCAGCCTAATAGCGGGAGAAGGGGCCGGGGAGCTGTTTTTT
J: TRBJ1-1; size: -; V: TRBV5-6; D: -; CDR3: CASSPLQVSTEAFF; DNA: TGTGCCAGCAGCCCCCTCCAGGTTTCCACTGAAGCTTTCTTT
J: TRBJ1-3; size: -; V: TRBV21-1; D: -; CDR3: CASSTIRQIFSGNTIYF; DNA: TGTGCCAGCAGCACAATTCGACAGATTTTCTCTGGAAACACCATATATTTT
J: TRBJ2-7; size: few; V: TRBV5-4; D: -; CDR3: CASSLKLMAVDSYEQYF; DNA: TGTGCCAGCAGCTTGAAGTTGATGGCGGTGGACTCCTACGAGCAGTACTTC
J: TRBJ1-6; size: -; V: TRBV3-1/TRBV3-2; D: -; CDR3: CASSGQQVYNSPLHF; DNA: TGTGCCAGCAGCGGACAACAGGTCTATAATTCACCCCTCCACTTT
J: TRBJ1-4; size: once; V: TRBV27; D: TRBD1; CDR3: CASSSHGTGNEKLFF; DNA: TGTGCCAGCAGTTCGCACGGGACAGGGAATGAAAAACTGTTTTTT
J: TRBJ1-4; size: -; V: TRBV11-2; D: -; CDR3: CASSVTGGKNCFF; DNA: -
J: TRBJ2-5; size: -; V: TRBV9; D: -; CDR3: CASSVGRGAGAETQYF; DNA: TGTGCCAGCAGCGTAGGAAGGGGGGCGGGAGCAGAGACCCAGTACTTC
J: TRBJ1-2; size: -; V: TRBV7-2; D: -; CDR3: CASRLAGGYGYTF; DNA: TGTGCCAGCAGGCTAGCGGGAGGCTATGGCTACACCTTC
J: TRBJ2-5; size: once; V: TRBV7-9; D: TRBD2; CDR3: CASSFTGGGETQYF; DNA: TGTGCCAGCAGCTTTACGGGAGGGGGAGAGACCCAGTACTTC
J: TRBJ2-1; size: -; V: TRBV27; D: TRBD2; CDR3: CASSSLAGAWNEQFF; DNA: TGTGCCAGCAGTTCCCTAGCGGGAGCGTGGAATGAGCAGTTCTTC
J: TRBJ2-1; size: -; V: TRBV4-2; D: TRBD2; CDR3: CASSQSGGGSYNEQFF; DNA: TGTGCCAGCAGCCAAAGTGGCGGGGGGTCCTACAATGAGCAGTTCTTC
J: TRBJ2-5; size: -; V: TRBV21-1; D: -; CDR3: CASSKDSSSQETQYF; DNA: TGTGCCAGCAGCAAAGACTCCTCTTCCCAAGAGACCCAGTACTTC
J: TRBJ1-4; size: -; V: TRBV28; D: -; CDR3: CASSLFGRDGEKLFF; DNA: TGTGCCAGCAGTTTATTTGGCAGGGATGGCGAAAAACTGTTTTTT
J: TRBJ2-5; size: -; V: TRBV3-1/TRBV3-2; D: TRBD1; CDR3: CASSPGQVPEETQYF; DNA: TGTGCCAGCAGCCCGGGACAGGTACCTGAAGAGACCCAGTACTTC
J: TRBJ1-2; size: -; V: TRBV5-6; D: -; CDR3: CASSRGQYYTF; DNA: TGTGCCAGCAGCAGAGGACAGTACTACACCTTC
J: TRBJ1-1; size: -; V: TRBV9; D: -; CDR3: CASSVATRATEAFF; DNA: TGTGCCAGCAGCGTAGCTACGAGGGCCACTGAAGCTTTCTTT
J: TRBJ2-1; size: -; V: TRBV9; D: TRBD1; CDR3: CATGTGRYSEQFF; DNA: TGTGCCACGGGGACAGGGAGGTATAGTGAGCAGTTCTTC
J: TRBJ1-1; size: -; V: TRBV14; D: -; CDR3: CASSQDTPEAFF; DNA: TGTGCCAGCAGCCAAGATACTCCTGAAGCTTTCTTT
J: TRBJ1-2; size: -; V: TRBV5-1; D: -; CDR3: CASSLGVQGYGYTF; DNA: TGCGCCAGCAGCTTGGGGGTGCAGGGGTATGGCTACACCTTC
J: TRBJ1-4; size: -; V: TRBV4-1; D: -; CDR3: CASSQPQGPPKEKLFF; DNA: TGCGCCAGCAGCCAACCCCAGGGGCCCCCTAAGGAGAAACTGTTTTTT
J: TRBJ1-3; size: -; V: TRBV9; D: TRBD1; CDR3: CASSSTGTGIVGNTIYF; DNA: TGTGCCAGCAGCTCCACCGGGACAGGGATTGTTGGAAACACCATATATTTT
J: TRBJ1-6; size: -; V: TRBV20-1; D: TRBD1; CDR3: CSASPATGGFSDSPLHF; DNA: TGCAGTGCTAGTCCTGCGACAGGGGGTTTTAGCGATTCACCCCTCCACTTT
J: TRBJ2-7; size: -; V: TRBV6-6; D: TRBD1; CDR3: CASSQQGGEQYF; DNA: TGTGCCAGCAGCCAACAGGGGGGTGAGCAGTACTTC
J: TRBJ1-1; size: once; V: TRBV12-3/TRBV12-4; D: TRBD1; CDR3: CASSQGGYTEAFF; DNA: TGTGCCAGCAGTCAGGGGGGTTACACTGAAGCTTTCTTT
J: TRBJ2-7; size: -; V: TRBV3-1/TRBV3-2; D: -; CDR3: CASSQAGEGEQYF; DNA: TGTGCCAGCAGCCAGGCCGGGGAAGGCGAGCAGTACTTC
J: TRBJ1-6; size: once; V: TRBV5-1; D: -; CDR3: CASSLGGEPYNSPLHF; DNA: TGCGCCAGCAGCTTGGGGGGCGAGCCCTATAATTCACCCCTCCACTTT
J: TRBJ1-2; size: once; V: TRBV18; D: -; CDR3: CASSPGRTYYGYTF; DNA: TGTGCCAGCTCACCCGGCAGGACTTACTATGGCTACACCTTC
J: TRBJ1-4; size: -; V: TRBV24-1; D: TRBD1; CDR3: CATSDLQPGGREKLFF; DNA: TGTGCCACCAGTGATTTGCAGCCAGGGGGCCGGGAAAAACTGTTTTTT
J: TRBJ1-5; size: -; V: TRBV28; D: -; CDR3: CASTTELAQHF; DNA: TGTGCCAGCACCACGGAGTTGGCCCAGCATTTT
J: TRBJ2-1; size: -; V: TRBV3-1/TRBV3-2; D: TRBD1; CDR3: CASSLGQGEFDEQFF; DNA: TGTGCCAGCAGCCTGGGACAGGGGGAATTCGATGAGCAGTTCTTC
J: TRBJ2-5; size: once; V: TRBV29-1; D: TRBD2; CDR3: CCVDLGGGGGETQYF; DNA: TGCTGCGTTGACCTTGGGGGGGGCGGGGGGGAGACCCAGTACTTC
J: TRBJ2-2; size: many; V: TRBV19; D: TRBD1; CDR3: CASSNQGAQDTGELFF; DNA: TGTGCCAGTAGTAACCAGGGGGCGCAGGACACCGGGGAGCTGTTTTTT
J: TRBJ2-1; size: once; V: TRBV11-3; D: -; CDR3: CASSLGQYNEQFF; DNA: TGTGCCAGCAGCTTAGGCCAGTACAATGAGCAGTTCTTC
J: TRBJ1-6; size: -; V: TRBV3-1/TRBV3-2; D: TRBD1; CDR3: CASSQMTGESPLHF; DNA: TGTGCCAGCAGCCAGATGACAGGGGAATCACCCCTCCACTTT
J: TRBJ2-2; size: -; V: TRBV27; D: TRBD2; CDR3: CASSSPGLAGRGELFF; DNA: TGTGCCAGCAGTTCCCCGGGACTAGCGGGAAGAGGGGAGCTGTTTTTT
J: TRBJ2-3; size: -; V: TRBV19; D: -; CDR3: CASSGGTGPTDTQYF; DNA: TGTGCCAGTAGTGGAGGGACTGGCCCCACAGATACGCAGTATTTT